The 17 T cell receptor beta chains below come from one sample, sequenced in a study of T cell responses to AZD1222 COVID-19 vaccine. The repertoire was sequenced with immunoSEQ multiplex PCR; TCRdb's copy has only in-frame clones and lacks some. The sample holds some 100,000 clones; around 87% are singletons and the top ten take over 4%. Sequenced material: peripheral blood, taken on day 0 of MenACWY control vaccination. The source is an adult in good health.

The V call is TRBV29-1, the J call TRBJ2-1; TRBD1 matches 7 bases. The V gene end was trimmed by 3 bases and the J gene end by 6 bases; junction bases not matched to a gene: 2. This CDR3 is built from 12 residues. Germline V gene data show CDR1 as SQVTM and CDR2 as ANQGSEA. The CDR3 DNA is TGCAGCGTTGACAGGGGGAGCAATGAGCAGTTCTTC. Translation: CSVDRGSNEQFF.

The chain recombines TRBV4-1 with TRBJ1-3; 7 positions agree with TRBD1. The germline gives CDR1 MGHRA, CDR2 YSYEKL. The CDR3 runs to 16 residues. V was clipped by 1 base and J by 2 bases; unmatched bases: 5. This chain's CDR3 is CASSQVQGGAGNTIYF. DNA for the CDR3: TGCGCCAGCAGCCAAGTTCAAGGGGGCGCTGGAAACACCATATATTTT.

The CDR3 DNA reads as TGCGCCAGCAGCTTGGGGGAAAGCTACAATGAGCAGTTCTTC. Translated, it gives CASSLGESYNEQFF. The chain joins TRBV5-1 to TRBJ2-1; D is unresolved. V was trimmed by 0 bases and J by 3 bases, leaving 7 bases between them. The CDR3 contains 14 residues. Germline CDR1 is SGHRS and CDR2 is YFSETQ.

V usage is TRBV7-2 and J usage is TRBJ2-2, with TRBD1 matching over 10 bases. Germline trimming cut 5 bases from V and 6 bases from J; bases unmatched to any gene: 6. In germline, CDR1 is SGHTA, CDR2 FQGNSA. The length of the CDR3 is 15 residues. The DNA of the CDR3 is TGTGCCAGCAGCCTTGGGACAGGGGAAGCCGGGGAGCTGTTTTTT. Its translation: CASSLGTGEAGELFF.

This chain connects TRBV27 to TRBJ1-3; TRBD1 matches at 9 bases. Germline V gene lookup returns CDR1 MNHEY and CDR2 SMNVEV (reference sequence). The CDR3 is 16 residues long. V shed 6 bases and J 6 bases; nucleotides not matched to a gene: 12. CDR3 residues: CASSPSTYRGLNTIYF. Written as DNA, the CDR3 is TGTGCCAGCAGCCCTTCTACCTACAGGGGGCTAAACACCATATATTTT.

CDR3 nucleotides: TGTGCCAGCAGCCAAGGTACAGGGAGGCCCCAGCATTTT. It yields the protein CASSQGTGRPQHF. The gene calls are TRBV3-1 (or the pseudogene TRBV3-2) and TRBJ1-5, with D possibly being TRBD1 (6 bases). In germline, CDR1 is LGHDT, CDR2 YNNKEL (reference sequence). The germline V and J ends were trimmed by 1 base and 9 bases, with 10 bases remaining between them. The CDR3 loop spans 13 amino acids.

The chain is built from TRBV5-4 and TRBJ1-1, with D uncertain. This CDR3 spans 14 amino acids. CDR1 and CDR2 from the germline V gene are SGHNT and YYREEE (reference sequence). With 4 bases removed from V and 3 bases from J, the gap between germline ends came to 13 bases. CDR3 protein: CASSGGLGDTEAFF. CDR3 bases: TGTGCCAGCAGCGGTGGTCTTGGGGACACTGAAGCTTTCTTT.

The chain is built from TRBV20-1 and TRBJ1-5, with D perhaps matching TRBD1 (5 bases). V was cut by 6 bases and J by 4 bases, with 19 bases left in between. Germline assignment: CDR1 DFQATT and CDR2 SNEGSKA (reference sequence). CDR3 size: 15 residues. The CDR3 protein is CSASAVLGENQPQHF. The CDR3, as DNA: TGCAGTGCCAGTGCCGTCTTGGGGGAAAATCAGCCCCAGCATTTT.

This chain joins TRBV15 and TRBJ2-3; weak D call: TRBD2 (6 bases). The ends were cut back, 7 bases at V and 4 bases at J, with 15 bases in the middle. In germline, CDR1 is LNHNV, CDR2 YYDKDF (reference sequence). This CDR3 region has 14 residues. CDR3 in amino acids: CATTPGREADTQYF. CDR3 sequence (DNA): TGTGCCACCACCCCGGGCAGGGAGGCAGATACGCAGTATTTT. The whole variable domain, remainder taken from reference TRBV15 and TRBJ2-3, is DAMVIQNPRYQVTQFGKPVTLSCSQTLNHNVMYWYQQKSSQAPKLLFHYYDKDFNNEADTPDNFQSRRPNTSFCFLDIRSPGLGDTAMYLCATTPGREADTQYFGPGTRLTVL.

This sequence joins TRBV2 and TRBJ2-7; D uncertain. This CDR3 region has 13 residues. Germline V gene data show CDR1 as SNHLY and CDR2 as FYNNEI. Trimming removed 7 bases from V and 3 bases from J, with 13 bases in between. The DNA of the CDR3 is TGTGCCAGCAACGGACCCTTTATCTACGAGCAGTACTTC. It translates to CASNGPFIYEQYF.

The CDR3 sequence is CATKAQGAGTEAFF. The CDR3 DNA follows: TGTGCCACCAAGGCCCAGGGGGCCGGCACTGAAGCTTTCTTT. The rearrangement links TRBV15 to TRBJ1-1; 8 bases line up with TRBD1. The CDR3 has 14 residues. Unmatched junction bases numbered 8, after V lost 7 bases and J lost 4 bases. The germline V gene has CDR1 LNHNV and CDR2 YYDKDF (reference sequence).

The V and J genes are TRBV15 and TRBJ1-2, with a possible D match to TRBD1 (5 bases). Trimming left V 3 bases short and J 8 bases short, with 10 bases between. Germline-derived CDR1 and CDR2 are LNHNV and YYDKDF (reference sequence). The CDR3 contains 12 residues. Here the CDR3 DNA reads TGTGCCACCAGCAGTAGGGGTTTCGGCTACACCTTC. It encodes CATSSRGFGYTF.

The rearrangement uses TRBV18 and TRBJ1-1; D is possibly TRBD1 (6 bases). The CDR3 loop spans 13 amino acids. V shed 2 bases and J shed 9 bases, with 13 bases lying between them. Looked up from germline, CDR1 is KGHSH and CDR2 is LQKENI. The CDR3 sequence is CASSPGAGVKAFF. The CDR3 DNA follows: TGTGCCAGCTCACCAGGGGCAGGGGTCAAAGCTTTCTTT.

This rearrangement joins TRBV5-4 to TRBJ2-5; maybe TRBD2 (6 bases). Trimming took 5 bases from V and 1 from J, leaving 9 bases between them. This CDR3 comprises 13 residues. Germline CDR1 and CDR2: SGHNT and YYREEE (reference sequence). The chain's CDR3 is CASRFSGQETQYF. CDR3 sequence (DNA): TGTGCCAGCAGATTTAGCGGCCAAGAGACCCAGTACTTC.

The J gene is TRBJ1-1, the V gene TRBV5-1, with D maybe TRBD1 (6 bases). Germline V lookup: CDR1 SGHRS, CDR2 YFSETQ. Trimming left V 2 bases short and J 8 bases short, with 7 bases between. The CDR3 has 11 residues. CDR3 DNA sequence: TGCGCCAGCAGCTTAGGGACAGAAGCTTTCTTT. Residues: CASSLGTEAFF.

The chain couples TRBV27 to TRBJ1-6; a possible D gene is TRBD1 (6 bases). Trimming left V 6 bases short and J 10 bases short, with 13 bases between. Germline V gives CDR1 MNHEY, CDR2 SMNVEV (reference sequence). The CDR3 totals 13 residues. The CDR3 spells CASSLGGWSPLHF. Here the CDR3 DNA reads TGTGCCAGCAGCCTAGGGGGATGGTCACCCCTCCACTTT.

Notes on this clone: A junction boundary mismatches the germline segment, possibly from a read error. The DNA for the CDR3 is TGCGCCAGCACCTTGGAGTCAGAAAATGGCTACACCTTC. This sequence encodes CASTLESENGYTF. The chain has TRBV5-1 and TRBJ1-2, with no clear D. Germline V gene lookup returns CDR1 SGHRS and CDR2 YFSETQ. The CDR3 is 13 amino acids.